Listed below are T cell receptor beta chains from one sample, sequenced in a study of Graves' ophthalmopathy and Graves' hyperthyroidism. TCRdb used MiXCR to reprocess the multiplex PCR reads, holding one entry per CDR3 protein. This table has just over 400,000 distinct CDR3 sequences, 21% appearing once. The sequenced sample consisted of peripheral blood. The receptors originated from a young woman with stable Graves' hyperthyroidism. The conserved cysteine and the conserved F or W are not part of the CDR3 here.

J | V | CDR3
TRBJ2-7 | TRBV20-1 | SADTSGPSYEQY
TRBJ1-2 | TRBV20-1 | SAGTTGEDGYT
TRBJ1-1 | TRBV7-9 | ASSPPDGREAF
TRBJ1-2 | TRBV7-2 | ASSLAGRGRYGYT
TRBJ1-2 | TRBV2 | ASSDRVINYGYT
TRBJ2-4 | TRBV7-2 | ASSPRTSGRDVIQY
TRBJ1-1 | TRBV4-3 | ASSQDRGIRTEAF
TRBJ2-2 | TRBV10-1 | ASSKTSGNTGELF
TRBJ2-5 | TRBV11-2 | ASSLETYGHQETQY
TRBJ1-1 | TRBV2 | ASTGTGNAEAF
TRBJ2-7 | TRBV10-3 | AIKTQEGYEQY